Below are 27 T cell receptor beta chains sequenced from a single sample in a study of beta chain features in type 1 diabetes. The isolated RNA, all of it, was reverse transcribed, so expressed TCRB transcripts were what got sequenced. The table came from immunoSEQ multiplex PCR; TCRdb's copy has only in-frame clones and leaves some out. Of around 140,000 clones listed, roughly 9.3% are singletons. The specimen sequenced was central memory CD4+ T cells from blood. The receptors were gathered from a woman aged 40 to 50 in good health.

The V gene is TRBV6-6, the J gene TRBJ1-4; the D gene is possibly TRBD1 (6 bases). The CDR3 consists of 13 residues. The germline V and J ends were trimmed by 7 bases and 4 bases, with 10 bases remaining between them. Germline values: CDR1 MNHNY, CDR2 SVGAGI (reference sequence). CDR3 loop: CASIGTLNEKLFF. The DNA of the CDR3 is TGTGCCAGCATCGGGACACTTAATGAAAAACTGTTTTTT.

This clone was picked up a small number of times. V usage is TRBV6-1 and J usage is TRBJ2-2, with D tentatively TRBD1 (5 bases). The CDR3 consists of 12 residues. V lost 5 bases to trimming and J lost 6 bases, with 7 bases between them. Germline V gene data show CDR1 as MNHNS and CDR2 as SASEGT. CDR3 nucleotide sequence: TGTGCCAGCAGTTTACAGGCCGGGGAGCTGTTTTTT. Its translation: CASSLQAGELFF.

Here the CDR3 DNA reads TGTGCCAGCAGCTTAACGGCACAGGATGGCTACACCTTC. This sequence encodes CASSLTAQDGYTF. V and J are TRBV11-2 and TRBJ1-2; D perhaps matches TRBD1 (5 bases). In germline, CDR1 is SGHAT, CDR2 FQNNGV. The CDR3 runs 13 residues. Trimming took 2 bases from V and 6 from J, leaving 10 bases between them.

The V call is TRBV7-9, the J call TRBJ1-1, with D perhaps TRBD1 (5 bases). In germline, CDR1 is SEHNR, CDR2 FQNEAQ (reference sequence). V dropped 1 base and J dropped 1 base, with 16 bases sitting between them. The CDR3 spans 17 residues. The CDR3 region has the DNA TGTGCCAGCAGCTTAGAAGACAGTCTGGCAGGGAACACTGAAGCTTTCTTT. Its translation is CASSLEDSLAGNTEAFF.

This clone came up a few times. CDR3 region: CASSFSGTNTDTQYF. DNA for the CDR3: TGTGCCAGCAGCTTTAGCGGGACTAACACAGATACGCAGTATTTT. V gene TRBV7-2 combines with J gene TRBJ2-3, with 8 bases that match TRBD2. Losses at the gene ends were 3 bases for V and 2 bases for J; bases not matched to a gene: 4. This CDR3 comprises 15 residues. Germline V gene lookup returns CDR1 SGHTA and CDR2 FQGNSA.

The rearrangement links TRBV7-9 to TRBJ2-1, with D possibly matching TRBD2 (5 bases). Germline CDR1 reads SEHNR; CDR2 reads FQNEAQ (reference sequence). Deletions cut 3 bases from V and 6 bases from J, with 9 bases between. CDR3 size: 13 residues. The CDR3 here is CASSLGGLNEQFF. The DNA of the CDR3 is TGTGCCAGCAGCTTGGGCGGACTCAATGAGCAGTTCTTC.

This clone was counted a few times. J is TRBJ1-1 and V is TRBV5-1; D possibly corresponds to TRBD1 (6 bases). The V end lost 5 bases, the J end lost 1 base, and 9 bases lay between the germline ends. Germline V gives CDR1 SGHRS, CDR2 YFSETQ. This CDR3 is 13 amino acids long. CDR3 in amino acids: CASRAQGNTEAFF. The CDR3 nucleotides are TGCGCCAGCAGGGCACAGGGGAACACTGAAGCTTTCTTT. The full variable domain, rest sourced from reference TRBV5-1 and TRBJ1-1, is KAGVTQTPRYLIKTRGQQVTLSCSPISGHRSVSWYQQTPGQGLQFLFEYFSETQRNKGNFPGRFSGRQFSNSRSEMNVSTLELGDSALYLCASRAQGNTEAFFGQGTRLTVV.

This rearrangement joins TRBV6-5 to TRBJ2-3, with D tentatively TRBD1 (7 bases). This CDR3 has 15 residues. The germline V gene encodes CDR1 MNHEY and CDR2 SVGAGI. Trimming left V 5 bases short and J 4 bases short, with 16 bases between. CDR3 residues: CASSLQGGEADTQYF. DNA for the CDR3: TGTGCCAGCAGTCTCCAGGGGGGTGAGGCAGATACGCAGTATTTT.

The genes are TRBV28 and TRBJ2-1; 9 bases agree with TRBD1. The germline V gene encodes CDR1 MDHEN and CDR2 SYDVKM. There are 15 residues in the CDR3. Trimming at V came to 5 bases and at J to 5 bases, leaving 7 bases not matched to a gene. CDR3 sequence (DNA): TGTGCCAGCAGTGAACAGGGGGCAGGAGACAATGAGCAGTTCTTC. Its translation is CASSEQGAGDNEQFF.

This clone appeared a few times. The chain is built from TRBV29-1 and TRBJ1-4; D is unresolved. Germline CDR1 reads SQVTM; CDR2 reads ANQGSEA. This CDR3 has 12 residues. V dropped 4 bases and J dropped 5 bases, with 8 bases sitting between them. CDR3 sequence: CSVGTGNEKLFF. The CDR3 region has the DNA TGCAGCGTTGGGACTGGCAATGAAAAACTGTTTTTT.

This clone showed up just a few times. J is TRBJ2-5 and V is TRBV5-4, with 8 positions matching TRBD2. CDR3 size: 15 residues. CDR1 and CDR2 (germline): SGHNT, YYREEE (reference sequence). The junction had 6 bases not matched to a gene; V was cut back by 3 bases and J by 2 bases. The CDR3 DNA reads TGTGCCAGCAGCTCATCTAGCGGGTTACAAGAGACCCAGTACTTC. Amino acids: CASSSSSGLQETQYF.

This chain links TRBV4-3 with TRBJ1-6, with D maybe TRBD1 (5 bases). The CDR3 is 18 amino acids. Trimming removed 0 bases at V and 7 bases at J, with 19 bases between. CDR1 is LGHNA, CDR2 YSLEER, per germline. This CDR3 reads CASSQEAATTAVNSPLHF. CDR3 sequence (DNA): TGCGCCAGCAGCCAAGAAGCCGCAACGACAGCCGTAAATTCACCCCTCCACTTT.

This clone was picked up a small number of times. J is TRBJ2-2 and V is TRBV12-5; weak D call: TRBD2 (5 bases). This CDR3 has 17 residues. The germline gives CDR1 LGHNT, CDR2 FRNRAP. Trimming pared 5 bases from V and 3 bases from J, leaving 19 bases between. The CDR3 DNA reads as TGTGCTAGTGGTCCCTTGAGGGCTTCGGGCGACACCGGGGAGCTGTTTTTT. Its translation is CASGPLRASGDTGELFF.

CDR3 in amino acids: CASSGQTSGGLNEQFF. The CDR3 bases are TGTGCCAGCAGCGGCCAAACTAGCGGGGGCCTCAATGAGCAGTTCTTC. The rearrangement links TRBV7-2 to TRBJ2-1; 11 positions agree with TRBD2. V shed 5 bases, J shed 6 bases, and the junction held 9 bases outside the gene matches. The germline CDR1 and CDR2 sequences are SGHTA and FQGNSA. The CDR3 covers 16 residues. The whole variable domain, filled in from reference TRBV7-2 and TRBJ2-1, reads GAGVSQSPSNKVTEKGKDVELRCDPISGHTALYWYRQSLGQGLEFLIYFQGNSAPDKSGLPSDRFSAERTGGSVSTLTIQRTQQEDSAVYLCASSGQTSGGLNEQFFGPGTRLTVL.

V is TRBV5-8 and J is TRBJ1-5, with D maybe TRBD1 (6 bases). The length of the CDR3 is 13 residues. The V gene's germline CDR1 is SGHTS and CDR2 YDEGEE. Deletions cut 2 bases from V and 5 bases from J, with 8 bases between. CDR3 region: CASSLNRDQPQHF. Here the CDR3 DNA reads TGTGCCAGCAGCTTAAACAGGGATCAGCCCCAGCATTTT.

Only a few counts were recorded for this clone. The chain has TRBV7-9 and TRBJ1-2; D is unresolved. Germline lookup yields CDR1 SEHNR and CDR2 FQNEAQ (reference sequence). The V end lost 2 bases, the J end lost 7 bases, and 17 bases lay between the germline ends. The CDR3 has 15 residues. The DNA for the CDR3 is TGTGCCAGCAGCTTAAGGTCTCCCGGGGAGGGTGGCTACACCTTC. The encoded protein is CASSLRSPGEGGYTF.

The chain joins TRBV6-6 to TRBJ2-7; D perhaps matches TRBD2 (6 bases). Germline V gene data show CDR1 as MNHNY and CDR2 as SVGAGI (reference sequence). V lost 5 bases to trimming and J lost 7 bases, with 15 bases between them. The CDR3 is 13 amino acids. CDR3 sequence (DNA): TGTGCCAGCAGTAACGTCATCCTAGCGGAGCAGTACTTC. It codes for CASSNVILAEQYF.

The CDR3 spells CASSVRQSSYNEQFF. DNA of the CDR3: TGTGCCAGCAGCGTTCGACAGAGCTCCTACAATGAGCAGTTCTTC. V usage is TRBV5-4 and J usage is TRBJ2-1, with D maybe TRBD1 (5 bases). CDR3 length: 15 amino acids. V was pared by 4 bases and J by 0 bases, with 11 bases between. CDR1 is SGHNT and CDR2 is YYREEE in the germline V gene (reference sequence).

There are a few counts of this clone. V gene TRBV5-6 combines with J gene TRBJ1-6; 8 nucleotides agree with TRBD1. Germline CDR1 SGHDT, CDR2 YYEEEE. CDR3 size: 16 residues. Trimming cost V 1 base and J 9 bases; bases outside gene matches: 9. In DNA, the CDR3 is TGTGCCAGCAGCTTGAGGAGTTGGACAGGGATTTCACCCCTCCACTTT. It codes for CASSLRSWTGISPLHF. Supplemented by reference TRBV5-6 and TRBJ1-6, the full variable domain reads DAGVTQSPTHLIKTRGQQVTLRCSPKSGHDTVSWYQQALGQGPQFIFQYYEEEERQRGNFPDRFSGHQFPNYSSELNVNALLLGDSALYLCASSLRSWTGISPLHFGNGTRLTVT.

This clone has just one count. The V and J genes are TRBV18 and TRBJ1-5; TRBD1 agrees at 9 bases. CDR1 and CDR2 (germline): KGHSH, LQKENI. The CDR3 runs 17 residues. V was pared by 3 bases and J by 1 base, with 7 bases of the junction left unmatched. CDR3 DNA: TGTGCCAGCTCACCGATGGGGACAGGGAAGAGCAATCAGCCCCAGCATTTT. As protein: CASSPMGTGKSNQPQHF.

The genes are TRBV7-2 and TRBJ1-2, with D maybe TRBD1 (5 bases). V was cut by 8 bases and J by 4 bases, with 17 bases left in between. The CDR3 loop spans 14 amino acids. Germline CDR1 SGHTA, CDR2 FQGNSA. As DNA, the CDR3 is TGTGCCAGCGGTACCAGCGGGGGTTTCTATGGCTACACCTTC. Translated, it gives CASGTSGGFYGYTF. Full variable domain (outside the CDR3, taken from reference TRBV7-2 and TRBJ1-2): GAGVSQSPSNKVTEKGKDVELRCDPISGHTALYWYRQSLGQGLEFLIYFQGNSAPDKSGLPSDRFSAERTGGSVSTLTIQRTQQEDSAVYLCASGTSGGFYGYTFGSGTRLTVV.

This clone was found a few times. The V gene is TRBV7-2, the J gene TRBJ2-5; TRBD2 matches at 8 bases. The junction had 7 bases not matched to a gene; V was cut back by 5 bases and J by 2 bases. The V gene's germline CDR1 is SGHTA and CDR2 FQGNSA. CDR3 length: 15 residues. CDR3 bases: TGTGCCAGCAGCCTGGGGGTAGCGGGGCAAGAGACCCAGTACTTC. Translated: CASSLGVAGQETQYF.

The chain combines TRBV9 with TRBJ2-2; D unclear. V was pared by 0 bases and J by 5 bases, with 11 bases between. This CDR3 comprises 15 residues. The germline V gene has CDR1 SGDLS and CDR2 YYNGEE. CDR3 residues: CASSVGTPGTGELFF. The CDR3 coding sequence is TGTGCCAGCAGCGTAGGCACACCCGGGACCGGGGAGCTGTTTTTT.

This clone occurred a few times. The genes are TRBV5-4 and TRBJ1-1; D is unresolved. Germline V lookup: CDR1 SGHNT, CDR2 YYREEE (reference sequence). This CDR3 is built from 15 residues. V was clipped by 1 base and J by 3 bases, with 13 bases between them. In DNA form, the CDR3 reads TGTGCCAGCAGCTTGACTGTTAGTGTCGACACTGAAGCTTTCTTT. Translation: CASSLTVSVDTEAFF. The full variable domain, in which reference TRBV5-4 and TRBJ1-1 provide the parts outside the CDR3, is ETGVTQSPTHLIKTRGQQVTLRCSSQSGHNTVSWYQQALGQGPQFIFQYYREEENGRGNFPPRFSGLQFPNYSSELNVNALELDDSALYLCASSLTVSVDTEAFFGQGTRLTVV.

This clone came up a few times. The chain couples TRBV7-6 to TRBJ1-5; TRBD1 is a possible D gene (5 bases). Germline CDR1 reads SGHVS; CDR2 reads FNYEAQ. V lost 1 base, J lost 7 bases, and 8 bases lay in between. The CDR3 has 13 amino acids. The CDR3 DNA sequence: TGTGCCAGCAGCTTAGGGAGGGGACAGCCCCAGCATTTT. The encoded protein is CASSLGRGQPQHF.

This sequence joins TRBV11-2 and TRBJ2-2, with TRBD1 matching 8 bases. Germline V CDR1 and CDR2: SGHAT, FQNNGV. The CDR3 runs to 17 residues. Losses at the gene ends were 5 bases for V and 4 bases for J; bases not matched to a gene: 12. The chain's CDR3 is CASSHASGTGSTGELFF. The CDR3 DNA sequence: TGTGCCAGCAGCCACGCCTCCGGGACAGGTAGCACCGGGGAGCTGTTTTTT.

V and J are TRBV6-1 and TRBJ2-1; 9 nucleotides agree with TRBD1. CDR3 length equals 12 residues. Germline trimming cut 6 bases from V and 6 bases from J; bases unmatched to any gene: 0. The germline V gene has CDR1 MNHNS and CDR2 SASEGT. For the CDR3, the DNA is TGTGCCAGCAGGACAGGGGGCAATGAGCAGTTCTTC. Translating gives CASRTGGNEQFF.